This T cell receptor (beta chain) was sequenced during a study of T cells in Graves' hyperthyroidism and ophthalmopathy. Study outcomes and limitations: Most thyroid clonotypes that were expanded above 0.001 also turned up in blood.

J gave up 8 bases and V 1 base, and 13 bases lay outside the gene matches. Germline V gene lookup returns CDR1 MGHRA and CDR2 YSYEKL. The CDR3 contains 17 residues. Amplification of TCR beta CDR3 regions used RNA as the template. The HTBI set primed first-round TCR CDR3 RT-PCR. One entry per CDR3 protein results from TCRdb running MiXCR on the multiplex PCR reads. Found here are fewer than 450,000 distinct CDR3 sequences, about 18% of them singletons; the top ten hold roughly a third. Not enrolled were patients with uncontrolled infection, other autoimmune disease, pregnancy or lactation. The blood was taken when hyperthyroidism was first diagnosed, before any ophthalmopathy symptoms showed up. The PBMCs were taken from approximately 11 ml of fresh peripheral blood. Only a few counts were recorded for this clonotype. Its specificity is unknown.

What was sequenced was blood. The rearrangement joins TRBV4-1 to TRBJ1-4; TRBD1 agrees at 7 bases. This TCR came from a woman in her twenties or thirties with Graves' hyperthyroidism that later progressed to Graves' ophthalmopathy. As DNA, the CDR3 is TGCGCCAGCAGCCAAGCCCATATTGGCAGGGGGAGGGAAAAACTGTTTTTT. Its protein product is CASSQAHIGRGREKLFF.